The 18 T cell receptor beta chains given below trace back to one sample, sequenced in a study of shared clonotypes between healthy human individuals. Profiling relied on immunoSEQ multiplex PCR, and the TCRdb table lists in-frame clones only, not all of them. The sample carries 2 million to 2.5 million clones, just under 95% recorded once. The sample was naive CD4+ T cells from PBMCs. As for subset: CD45RA+ positively selected. The receptors were gathered from a man aged 18 to 35 in good health. Some clones in this sample may be carry-over from other donors' samples.

This sequence joins TRBV7-2 and TRBJ2-3, with D tentatively TRBD1 (6 bases). The CDR3 runs to 14 residues. Germline CDR1 and CDR2: SGHTA and FQGNSA. Trimming left V 4 bases short and J 2 bases short, with 10 bases between. The CDR3, as DNA: TGTGCCAGCAGCTGGGGGCAGGTCACAGATACGCAGTATTTT. It encodes CASSWGQVTDTQYF.

To note about this clone: The identical CDR3 is also encoded by other nucleotide sequences in the sample. This sequence joins TRBV7-2 and TRBJ1-2; 8 bases match TRBD1. Per germline, CDR1 SGHTA and CDR2 FQGNSA. Germline trimming cut 4 bases from V and 4 bases from J; bases unmatched to any gene: 5. This CDR3 has 14 residues. The DNA for the CDR3 is TGTGCCAGCAGCTCCGGACAGGGAGGCTATGGCTACACCTTC. It specifies CASSSGQGGYGYTF.

CDR3 nucleotides: TGTGCCACCAGGACTAGCGGGACCTACGAGCAGTACTTC. As protein: CATRTSGTYEQYF. The chain joins TRBV6-5 to TRBJ2-7, with 12 bases aligning to TRBD2. CDR1 is MNHEY and CDR2 is SVGAGI in the germline V gene. The CDR3 loop spans 13 amino acids. The V gene end was trimmed by 10 bases and the J gene end by 2 bases; junction bases not matched to a gene: 3.

On this clone: The sample carries other DNA sequences with the same CDR3. CDR3 amino acids: CASSVGTADTQYF. In nucleotides, the CDR3 is TGTGCCAGCAGCGTAGGGACGGCCGATACGCAGTATTTT. V usage is TRBV9 and J usage is TRBJ2-3; D not resolved. This CDR3 comprises 13 residues. The germline gives CDR1 SGDLS, CDR2 YYNGEE. V was clipped by 0 bases and J by 6 bases, with 8 bases between them.

The chain uses TRBV5-1 and TRBJ2-1; 10 nucleotides match TRBD2. Germline CDR1 SGHRS, CDR2 YFSETQ. The V segment lost 2 bases and the J segment 6 bases; nucleotides outside the gene matches: 8. The CDR3 consists of 16 residues. The CDR3 reads CASSLRASGSRNEQFF. In nucleotides, the CDR3 is TGCGCCAGCAGCTTAAGGGCTAGCGGGAGCCGCAATGAGCAGTTCTTC.

This clone was recorded only once. J is TRBJ1-3 and V is TRBV28; 9 nucleotides agree with TRBD1. The V and J ends lost 5 bases and 5 bases, in that order; junction bases with no gene match: 4. The CDR3 spans 14 residues. CDR1 MDHEN and CDR2 SYDVKM come from the germline V gene. CDR3 sequence: CASSTGGNRNTIYF. The CDR3 region has the DNA TGTGCCAGCAGTACAGGGGGCAATAGAAACACCATATATTTT. Supplemented by reference TRBV28 and TRBJ1-3, the full variable domain reads DVKVTQSSRYLVKRTGEKVFLECVQDMDHENMFWYRQDPGLGLRLIYFSYDVKMKEKGDIPEGYSVSREKKERFSLILESASTNQTSMYLCASSTGGNRNTIYFGEGSWLTVV.

The chain is built from TRBV19 and TRBJ1-1; D remains ambiguous. V gave up 7 bases and J gave up 3 bases, with 15 bases separating them. This CDR3 region has 14 residues. In germline, CDR1 is LNHDA, CDR2 SQIVND (reference sequence). The CDR3 DNA sequence: TGTGCCAGTATGGCGCTTAGGGTTGACACTGAAGCTTTCTTT. Encoded protein: CASMALRVDTEAFF.

The V call is TRBV28, the J call TRBJ1-1; the match to TRBD1 covers 11 bases. The trim removed 1 base at V and 1 base at J, leaving 11 bases unmatched. Germline CDR1 is MDHEN and CDR2 is SYDVKM. CDR3 length equals 19 residues. CDR3 sequence (DNA): TGTGCCAGCAGTTTATTCCTAGGACAGGGGGCAAGAAAGAACACTGAAGCTTTCTTT. It yields the protein CASSLFLGQGARKNTEAFF.

This chain links TRBV11-2 with TRBJ2-7, with D possibly TRBD1 on 5 matching bases. The V gene's germline CDR1 is SGHAT and CDR2 FQNNGV. The V end was cut by 2 bases, the J end by 4 bases, with 12 bases between. This CDR3 region has 14 residues. For the CDR3, the DNA is TGTGCCAGCAGCTTATTTAGACAGACTTACGAGCAGTACTTC. Its translation: CASSLFRQTYEQYF.

Notes on this clone: Compared with germline, one end of the junction differs, possibly owing to a read error. This chain uses TRBV7-8 with TRBJ1-5; 9 bases match TRBD1. Germline loops: CDR1 SGHVS, CDR2 FQNEAQ. The length of the CDR3 is 13 residues. CDR3 bases: TGTGCCAGCAGCTCAACGCCGTCGGGACAGGGAAATTTT. This sequence encodes CASSSTPSGQGNF. Looking up the rest from reference TRBV7-8 and TRBJ1-5 gives the full variable domain: GAGVSQSPRYKVAKRGQDVALRCDPISGHVSLFWYQQALGQGPEFLTYFQNEAQLDKSGLPSDRFFAERPEGSVSTLKIQRTQQEDSAVYLCASSSTPSGQGNFGDGTRLSIL.

V gene TRBV2 combines with J gene TRBJ2-7; tentative D call: TRBD1 (6 bases). The CDR3 contains 12 residues. Germline V CDR1 and CDR2: SNHLY, FYNNEI. The V gene lost 0 bases and the J gene lost 12 bases, with 12 bases spanning the gap. The CDR3 nucleotides are TGTGCCAGCAGTGAAGCAAGGGGGAGCCGGTACTTC. Its translation: CASSEARGSRYF. The whole variable domain, filled in from reference TRBV2 and TRBJ2-7, reads EPEVTQTPSHQVTQMGQEVILRCVPISNHLYFYWYRQILGQKVEFLVSFYNNEISEKSEIFDDQFSVERPDGSNFTLKIRSTKLEDSAMYFCASSEARGSRYFGPGTRLTVT.

This clone was found once. The chain has TRBV6-6 and TRBJ1-6, with unresolved D. From germline, CDR1 is MNHNY and CDR2 SVGAGI (reference sequence). V was shortened by 2 bases and J by 11 bases, with 7 bases between the two germline ends. The CDR3 is 12 residues long. The CDR3 is CASSYEPTPLHF. The CDR3 DNA is TGTGCCAGCAGTTACGAGCCCACACCCCTCCACTTT.

The rearrangement joins TRBV18 to TRBJ2-7; TRBD1 agrees at 7 bases. Germline CDR1 KGHSH, CDR2 LQKENI. The ends lost 3 bases at V and 6 bases at J; junction bases unmatched: 8. CDR3 length: 14 amino acids. CDR3 sequence (DNA): TGTGCCAGCTCACCCACAGGGGTGGTTCGCGAGCAGTACTTC. Residues: CASSPTGVVREQYF.

The chain uses TRBV5-1 and TRBJ2-2; a weak D match, TRBD2 (5 bases). The V gene's germline CDR1 is SGHRS and CDR2 YFSETQ. V was pared by 4 bases and J by 4 bases, with 11 bases between. CDR3 length: 14 amino acids. CDR3 sequence reads: CASSPSGGTGELFF. CDR3 DNA: TGCGCCAGCAGCCCCTCAGGAGGCACCGGGGAGCTGTTTTTT.

The J gene is TRBJ2-4, the V gene TRBV6-5; 7 bases fit TRBD1. V lost 7 bases to trimming and J lost 9 bases; unmatched junction nucleotides: 6. Germline CDR1 reads MNHEY; CDR2 reads SVGAGI. This CDR3 has 12 amino acids. The DNA for the CDR3 is TGTGCCAGCACCGAGCGACAGGGCATTCAGTACTTC. Translation: CASTERQGIQYF.

The chain joins TRBV6-1 to TRBJ2-2, with D perhaps assigned TRBD1 or TRBD2 (5 bases each). Looked up from germline, CDR1 is MNHNS and CDR2 is SASEGT. The V and J ends lost 8 bases and 0 bases respectively, with 13 bases between them. The CDR3 covers 15 residues. The CDR3 DNA reads as TGTGCCAGCCGTCGCCAGGGACCGAACACCGGGGAGCTGTTTTTT. Its translation is CASRRQGPNTGELFF.

CDR3 region: CASSQDRGIPYEQYF. CDR3 DNA: TGTGCCAGCAGCCAGGACCGGGGAATCCCCTACGAGCAGTACTTC. The chain has TRBV7-3 and TRBJ2-7, with D perhaps matching TRBD2 (5 bases). The CDR3 consists of 15 residues. Germline assignment: CDR1 SGHTA and CDR2 FQGTGA. The ends were cut back, 5 bases at V and 2 bases at J, with 16 bases in the middle. Full variable domain (rest looked up from reference TRBV7-3 and TRBJ2-7): GAGVSQTPSNKVTEKGKYVELRCDPISGHTALYWYRQSLGQGPEFLIYFQGTGAADDSGLPNDRFFAVRPEGSVSTLKIQRTERGDSAVYLCASSQDRGIPYEQYFGPGTRLTVT.

This chain joins TRBV4-1 and TRBJ1-2, with D unclear. Germline values: CDR1 MGHRA, CDR2 YSYEKL. This CDR3 is built from 14 residues. V was trimmed by 0 bases and J by 8 bases, leaving 13 bases between them. The CDR3 reads CASSQETAIWGYTF. The CDR3 nucleotides are TGCGCCAGCAGCCAAGAAACAGCTATCTGGGGCTACACCTTC.